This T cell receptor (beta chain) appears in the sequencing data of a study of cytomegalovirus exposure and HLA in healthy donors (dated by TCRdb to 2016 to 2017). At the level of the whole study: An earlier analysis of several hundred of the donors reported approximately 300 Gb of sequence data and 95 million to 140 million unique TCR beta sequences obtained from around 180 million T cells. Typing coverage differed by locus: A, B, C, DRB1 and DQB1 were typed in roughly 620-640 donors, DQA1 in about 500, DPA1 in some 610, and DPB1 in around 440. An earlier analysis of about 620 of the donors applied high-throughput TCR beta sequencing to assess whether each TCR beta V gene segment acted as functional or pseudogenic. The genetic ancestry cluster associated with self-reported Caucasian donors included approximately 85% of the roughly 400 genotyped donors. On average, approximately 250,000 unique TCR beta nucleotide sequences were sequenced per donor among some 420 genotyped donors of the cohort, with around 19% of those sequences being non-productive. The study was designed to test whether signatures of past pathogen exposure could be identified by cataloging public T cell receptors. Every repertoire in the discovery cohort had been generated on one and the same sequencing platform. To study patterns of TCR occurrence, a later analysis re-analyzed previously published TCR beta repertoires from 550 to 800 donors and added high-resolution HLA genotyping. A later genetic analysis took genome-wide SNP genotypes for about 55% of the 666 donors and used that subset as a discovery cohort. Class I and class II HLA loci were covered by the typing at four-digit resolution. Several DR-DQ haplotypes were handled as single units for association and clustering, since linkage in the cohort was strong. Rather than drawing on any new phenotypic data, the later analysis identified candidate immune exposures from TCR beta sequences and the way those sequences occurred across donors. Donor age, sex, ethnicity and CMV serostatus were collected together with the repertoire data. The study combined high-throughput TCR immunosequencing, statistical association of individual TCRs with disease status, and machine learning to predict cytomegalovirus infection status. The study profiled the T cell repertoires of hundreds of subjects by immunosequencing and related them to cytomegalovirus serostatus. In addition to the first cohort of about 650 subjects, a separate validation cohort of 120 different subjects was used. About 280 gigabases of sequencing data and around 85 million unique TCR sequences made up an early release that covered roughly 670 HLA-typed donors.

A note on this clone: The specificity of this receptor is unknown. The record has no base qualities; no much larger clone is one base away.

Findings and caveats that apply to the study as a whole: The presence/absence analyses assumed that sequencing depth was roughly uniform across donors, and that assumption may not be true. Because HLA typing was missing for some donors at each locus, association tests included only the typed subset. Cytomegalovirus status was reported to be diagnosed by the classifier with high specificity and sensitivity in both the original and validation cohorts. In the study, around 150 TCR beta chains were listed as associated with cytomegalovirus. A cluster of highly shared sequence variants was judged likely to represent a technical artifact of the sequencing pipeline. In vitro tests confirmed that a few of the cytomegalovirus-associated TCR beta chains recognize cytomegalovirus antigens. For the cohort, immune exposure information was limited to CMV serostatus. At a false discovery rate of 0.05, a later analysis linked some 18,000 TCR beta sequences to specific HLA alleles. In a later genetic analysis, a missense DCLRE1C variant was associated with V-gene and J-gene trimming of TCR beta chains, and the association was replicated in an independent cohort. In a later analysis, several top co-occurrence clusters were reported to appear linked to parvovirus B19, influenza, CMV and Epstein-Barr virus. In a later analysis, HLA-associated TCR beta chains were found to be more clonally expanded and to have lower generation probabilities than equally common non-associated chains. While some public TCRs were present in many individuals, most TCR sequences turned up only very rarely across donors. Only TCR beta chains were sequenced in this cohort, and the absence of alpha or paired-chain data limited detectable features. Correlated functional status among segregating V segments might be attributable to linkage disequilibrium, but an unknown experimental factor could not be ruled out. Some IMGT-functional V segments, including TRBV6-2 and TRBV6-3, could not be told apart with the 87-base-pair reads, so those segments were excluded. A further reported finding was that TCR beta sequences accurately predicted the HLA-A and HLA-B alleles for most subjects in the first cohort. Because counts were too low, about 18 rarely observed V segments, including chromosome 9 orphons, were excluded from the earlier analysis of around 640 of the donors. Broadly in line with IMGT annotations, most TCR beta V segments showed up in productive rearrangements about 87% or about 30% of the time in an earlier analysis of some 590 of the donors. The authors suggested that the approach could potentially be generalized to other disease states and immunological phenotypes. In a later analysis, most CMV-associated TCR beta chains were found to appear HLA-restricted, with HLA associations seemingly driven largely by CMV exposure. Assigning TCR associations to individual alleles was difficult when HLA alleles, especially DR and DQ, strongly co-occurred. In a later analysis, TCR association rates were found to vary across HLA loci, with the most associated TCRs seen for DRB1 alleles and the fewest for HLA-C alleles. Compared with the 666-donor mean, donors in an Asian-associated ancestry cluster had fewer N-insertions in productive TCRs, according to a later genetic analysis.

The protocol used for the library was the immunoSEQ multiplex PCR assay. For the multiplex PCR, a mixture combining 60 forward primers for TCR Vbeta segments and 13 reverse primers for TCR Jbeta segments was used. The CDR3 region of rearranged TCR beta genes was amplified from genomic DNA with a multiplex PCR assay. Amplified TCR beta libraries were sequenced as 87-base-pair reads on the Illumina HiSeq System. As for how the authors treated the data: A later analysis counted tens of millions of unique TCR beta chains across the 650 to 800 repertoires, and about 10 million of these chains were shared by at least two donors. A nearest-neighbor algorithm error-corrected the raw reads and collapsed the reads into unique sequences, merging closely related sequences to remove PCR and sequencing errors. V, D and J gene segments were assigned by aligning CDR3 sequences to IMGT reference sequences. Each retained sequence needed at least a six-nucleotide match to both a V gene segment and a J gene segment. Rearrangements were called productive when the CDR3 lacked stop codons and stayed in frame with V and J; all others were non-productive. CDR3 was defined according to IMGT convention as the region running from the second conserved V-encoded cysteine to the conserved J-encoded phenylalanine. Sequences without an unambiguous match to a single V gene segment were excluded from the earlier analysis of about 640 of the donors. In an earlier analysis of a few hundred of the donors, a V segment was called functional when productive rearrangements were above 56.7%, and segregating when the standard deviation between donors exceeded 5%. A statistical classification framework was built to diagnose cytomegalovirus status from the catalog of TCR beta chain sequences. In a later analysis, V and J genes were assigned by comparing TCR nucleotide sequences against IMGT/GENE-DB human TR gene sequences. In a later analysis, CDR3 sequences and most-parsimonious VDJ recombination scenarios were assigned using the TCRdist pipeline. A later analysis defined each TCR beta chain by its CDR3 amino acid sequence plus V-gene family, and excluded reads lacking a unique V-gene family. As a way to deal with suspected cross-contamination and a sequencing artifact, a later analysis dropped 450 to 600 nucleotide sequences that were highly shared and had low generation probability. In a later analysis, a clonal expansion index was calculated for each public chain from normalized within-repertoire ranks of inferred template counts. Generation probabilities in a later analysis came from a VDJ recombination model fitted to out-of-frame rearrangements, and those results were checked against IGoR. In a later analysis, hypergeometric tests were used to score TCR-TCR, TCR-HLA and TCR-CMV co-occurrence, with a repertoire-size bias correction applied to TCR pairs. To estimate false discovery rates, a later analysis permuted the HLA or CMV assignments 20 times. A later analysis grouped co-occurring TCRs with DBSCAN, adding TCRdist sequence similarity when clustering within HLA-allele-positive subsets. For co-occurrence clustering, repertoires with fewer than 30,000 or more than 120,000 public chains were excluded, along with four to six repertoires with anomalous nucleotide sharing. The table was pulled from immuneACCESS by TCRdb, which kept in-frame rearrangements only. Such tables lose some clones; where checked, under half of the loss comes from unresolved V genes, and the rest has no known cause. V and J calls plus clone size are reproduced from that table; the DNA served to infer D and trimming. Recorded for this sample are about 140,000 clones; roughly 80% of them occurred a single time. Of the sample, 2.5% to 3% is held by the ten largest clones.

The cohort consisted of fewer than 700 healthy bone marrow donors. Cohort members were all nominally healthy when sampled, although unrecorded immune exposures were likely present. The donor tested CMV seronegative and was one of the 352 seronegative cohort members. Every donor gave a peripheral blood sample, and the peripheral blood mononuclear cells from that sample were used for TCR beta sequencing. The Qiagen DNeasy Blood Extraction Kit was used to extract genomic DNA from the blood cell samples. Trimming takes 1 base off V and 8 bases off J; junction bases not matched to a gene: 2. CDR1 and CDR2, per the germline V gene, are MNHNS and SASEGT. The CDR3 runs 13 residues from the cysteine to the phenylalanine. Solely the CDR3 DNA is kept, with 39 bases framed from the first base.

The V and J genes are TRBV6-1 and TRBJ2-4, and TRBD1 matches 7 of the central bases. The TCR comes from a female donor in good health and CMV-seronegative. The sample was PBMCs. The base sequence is TGTGCCAGCAGTGAAGGACAGGGTTACATTCAGTACTTC. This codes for CASSEGQGYIQYF.